This T cell receptor (beta chain) was sequenced in a study of cytomegalovirus exposure and HLA in healthy donors (dated by TCRdb to 2017 to 2019). Regarding the research as a whole: In an earlier analysis of some 550 of the donors, roughly 300 Gb of sequence data and approximately 120 million unique TCR beta sequences from roughly 200 million T cells were reported. Rather than using new phenotypic data, the later analysis identified candidate immune exposures from TCR beta sequences and from how often those sequences occurred across donors. A separate validation cohort of approximately 130 different subjects was used in addition to the roughly 670-subject first cohort. Approximately 310 gigabases of sequencing data and 70 million to 95 million unique TCR sequences made up an early release that covered roughly 670 HLA-typed donors. The number of typed donors differed by locus: about 629-630 for A, B, C, DRB1 and DQB1; about 520 for DQA1; 606 for DPA1; and 400 to 480 for DPB1. The genetic ancestry cluster associated with self-reported Caucasian donors included 81% of the approximately 430 genotyped donors. The aim of the study was to test whether cataloging public T cell receptors could identify signatures of past pathogen exposure. Using immunosequencing, the study profiled T cell repertoires from about 650 subjects and related those repertoires to cytomegalovirus serostatus. Donor age, sex, ethnicity and CMV serostatus were compiled together with the repertoire data. To predict cytomegalovirus infection status, the study combined high-throughput TCR immunosequencing, statistical association of individual TCRs with disease status, and machine learning. To study patterns of TCR occurrence, a later analysis re-analyzed previously published TCR beta repertoires from 550 to 800 donors and added high-resolution HLA genotyping. HLA typing included class I and class II loci at four-digit resolution. All discovery cohort repertoires had been generated using a single sequencing platform. In a later genetic analysis, genome-wide SNP genotypes for about 55% of the roughly 700 donors were used, and that subset was treated as a discovery cohort. Among 300 to 450 genotyped donors of the cohort, an average of about 240,000 unique TCR beta nucleotide sequences were sequenced per donor, about a sixth of them non-productive. An earlier analysis of a few hundred of the donors applied high-throughput TCR beta sequencing to assess whether each TCR beta V gene segment acted as functional or pseudogenic. Four to six DR-DQ haplotypes were handled as single units for association and clustering, since linkage in the cohort was strong. Overall study outcomes, separate from this receptor: This cohort had only TCR beta chains sequenced, and the lack of alpha or paired-chain data limited which features could be detected. A later genetic analysis reported fewer N-insertions in productive TCRs among donors in an Asian-associated ancestry cluster than the roughly 720-donor mean. A later analysis found that TCR association rates varied across HLA loci, with DRB1 alleles showing the most associated TCRs and HLA-C alleles the fewest. The authors suggested that the approach could potentially be extended to other disease states and immunological phenotypes. According to a later analysis, parvovirus B19, influenza, CMV and Epstein-Barr virus appeared linked to several top co-occurrence clusters. The earlier analysis of a few hundred of the donors excluded roughly 17 rarely observed V segments, including chromosome 9 orphons, because counts were too low. In vitro tests confirmed that a few of the cytomegalovirus-associated TCR beta chains recognize cytomegalovirus antigens. While some public TCRs were present in many individuals, most TCR sequences turned up only very rarely across donors. Because HLA typing was unavailable for some donors at each locus, only the typed subset was used in association tests. Some IMGT-functional V segments, including TRBV6-2 and TRBV6-3, could not be told apart with the 87-base-pair reads, so those segments were excluded. In a later analysis, HLA-associated TCR beta chains were found to be more clonally expanded and to have lower generation probabilities than equally common non-associated chains. A cluster of highly shared sequence variants was judged likely to represent a technical artifact of the sequencing pipeline. A further reported finding was that TCR beta sequences accurately predicted the HLA-A and HLA-B alleles for most subjects in the first cohort. Strong co-occurrence of HLA alleles, especially DR and DQ, made assigning TCR associations to individual alleles difficult. Most CMV-associated TCR beta chains appeared to be HLA-restricted in a later analysis, and the HLA associations seemed to be driven largely by CMV exposure. The study listed 150 to 200 TCR beta chains as associated with cytomegalovirus. Linkage disequilibrium might explain the correlated functional status among segregating V segments, but an unknown experimental factor could not be ruled out. In an earlier analysis of over 550 of the donors, most TCR beta V segments were observed in productive rearrangements about 90% or about 30% of the time, broadly matching IMGT annotations. In a later genetic analysis, a missense DCLRE1C variant was associated with V-gene and J-gene trimming of TCR beta chains, and the association was replicated in an independent cohort. Presence/absence analyses assumed roughly uniform sequencing depth across donors, an assumption that may not hold. Immune exposure information for the cohort was limited to CMV serostatus. Specific HLA alleles were associated with 15,000 to 20,000 TCR beta sequences at a false discovery rate of 0.05 in a later analysis. In both the original and validation cohorts, the classifier was reported to diagnose cytomegalovirus status with high specificity and sensitivity.

Of note for this clone: Its specific antigen is unknown. No base quality values were provided; no much bigger clone lies one nucleotide off.

The library relied on the immunoSEQ multiplex PCR assay. A mixture of 60 forward primers for TCR Vbeta segments and 13 reverse primers for TCR Jbeta segments was used in the multiplex PCR. Amplification of the CDR3 region of rearranged TCR beta genes was performed with a multiplex PCR assay on genomic DNA. The Illumina HiSeq System was used to sequence the amplified TCR beta libraries as 87-base-pair reads. Per the source publication's procedure: In a later analysis, around 80 million unique TCR beta chains were counted across the 690 or so repertoires, and roughly 9.9 million of these chains were shared by at least two donors. Raw reads were error-corrected and collapsed into unique sequences with a nearest-neighbor algorithm that merged closely related sequences to remove PCR and sequencing errors. V, D and J gene segments were assigned by aligning CDR3 sequences to IMGT reference sequences. For a sequence to be retained, at least a six-nucleotide match to both a V gene segment and a J gene segment was required. Rearrangements were called productive when the CDR3 lacked stop codons and stayed in frame with V and J; all others were non-productive. Following IMGT convention, CDR3 was defined as the stretch from the second conserved V-encoded cysteine up to the conserved J-encoded phenylalanine. Sequences without an unambiguous match to a single V gene segment were excluded from the earlier analysis of approximately 600 of the donors. In an earlier analysis of 587 of the donors, a V segment was called functional when productive rearrangements were above 56.7%, and segregating when the standard deviation between donors exceeded 5%. A statistical classification framework was developed to diagnose cytomegalovirus status using the catalog of TCR beta chain sequences. V and J gene assignment, in a later analysis, came from comparing TCR nucleotide sequences with IMGT/GENE-DB human TR gene sequences. The TCRdist pipeline was used in a later analysis to assign CDR3 sequences and most-parsimonious VDJ recombination scenarios. A later analysis defined each TCR beta chain by its CDR3 amino acid sequence plus V-gene family, and excluded reads lacking a unique V-gene family. As a way to deal with suspected cross-contamination and a sequencing artifact, a later analysis dropped approximately 590 nucleotide sequences that were highly shared and had low generation probability. In a later analysis, a clonal expansion index for each public chain was calculated from normalized within-repertoire ranks of inferred template counts. In a later analysis, generation probabilities were computed using a VDJ recombination model fitted to out-of-frame rearrangements, and the results were checked against IGoR. A later analysis scored TCR-TCR, TCR-HLA and TCR-CMV co-occurrence with hypergeometric tests, applying a repertoire-size bias correction to TCR pairs. In a later analysis, false discovery rates were estimated by permuting HLA or CMV assignments 20 times. A later analysis grouped co-occurring TCRs with DBSCAN, adding TCRdist sequence similarity when clustering within HLA-allele-positive subsets. Repertoires with fewer than 30,000 or more than 120,000 public chains were left out of co-occurrence clustering, as were about five repertoires with anomalous nucleotide sharing. Sourced from immuneACCESS, this table was stored by TCRdb with only in-frame sequences that have V and J called. A share of the clones is absent; for the studies checked, an unresolved V gene accounts for under half, and the remainder has no known explanation. D and trimming come from the DNA, and the V and J calls and clone size come from that table. The sample has around 140,000 clones on record, 60% to 80% of them singletons. The ten top clones hold approximately 7.8% of the sample.

V lost 2 bases and J lost 6 bases, and the count of bases not matched to a germline gene is 10. From cysteine to phenylalanine, the CDR3 is 16 amino acids long. Only the CDR3 portion is preserved as DNA: 48 bases, with reading frame beginning at the first base. For CDR1 and CDR2, the germline V gene lists MNHNS and SASEGT. The cohort was made up of around 720 healthy bone marrow donors. Cohort members were all nominally healthy when sampled, although unrecorded immune exposures were likely present. The donor tested CMV seronegative and was one of the 352 seronegative cohort members. A peripheral blood sample was collected from each donor, and TCR beta sequencing was performed on peripheral blood mononuclear cells. Genomic DNA extraction from the blood cell samples was performed with the Qiagen DNeasy Blood Extraction Kit.

Sequencing was performed on PBMCs. In this chain, TRBV6-1 is recombined with TRBJ1-5; TRBD1 fits 7 bases in the junction. The receptor's source is a male donor in good health and CMV-seronegative. The CDR3 in this case is CASSESGGNEGQPQHF. The nucleotide sequence is TGTGCCAGCAGTGAATCAGGGGGGAATGAGGGTCAGCCCCAGCATTTT.